A selection of T cell receptor beta chains follows, all from one sample in a study of T cell responses to AZD1222 COVID-19 vaccine. This table comes from immunoSEQ multiplex PCR, and its TCRdb copy is limited to in-frame clones, with some not included. The sample lists roughly 120,000 clones, around 92% occurring once. The input for sequencing was peripheral blood, taken 28 days after the second AZD1222 dose. The receptors stem from an adult who received the AZD1222 COVID-19 vaccine. CDR3s include the opening cysteine and the closing phenylalanine or tryptophan.

V gene	J gene	CDR3 protein
TRBV7-9	TRBJ1-1	CASSFQGTEAFF
TRBV18	TRBJ1-4	CASSPTGANEKLFF
TRBV15	TRBJ1-4	CATSRSDRNNEKLFF
TRBV2	TRBJ2-7	CASSDSPGEEQYF
TRBV5-4	TRBJ2-3	CASTSGSVSDTQYF
TRBV15	TRBJ1-5	CATSVGTGRNNQPQHF
TRBV27	TRBJ2-1	CASSGAGSPYNEQFF
TRBV5-1	TRBJ1-3	CASSFQGQGNTIYF
TRBV10-3	TRBJ1-2	CAITEGQGANYGYTF
TRBV7-2	TRBJ1-2	CASSLGVTDYGYTF
TRBV7-2	TRBJ1-3	CASSPARAGNTIYF
TRBV27	TRBJ1-6	CASRRDLNSPLHF
TRBV7-8	TRBJ2-7	CASSTRQFGEQYF
TRBV11-3	TRBJ2-7	CASSLVWGYEQYF
TRBV29-1	TRBJ1-2	CSVAIHYGYTF
TRBV28	TRBJ1-1	CASSLIGWGSSNTEAFF
TRBV7-2	TRBJ2-3	CASSLRSSATDTQYF
TRBV5-4	TRBJ1-2	CASSPEGAVRGYTF
TRBV12-3/TRBV12-4	TRBJ1-5	CASSPSGGSPQHF
TRBV7-9	TRBJ2-7	CASSSQKDKNYEQYF
TRBV25-1	TRBJ2-7	CASSEFSYEQYF
TRBV7-6	TRBJ1-2	CASSSGGLGVYNGYTF
TRBV6-5	TRBJ1-1	CASSYRQGNTEAFF
TRBV7-2	TRBJ1-2	CASSLGPNEYGYTF
TRBV2	TRBJ2-1	CASSWKRAGGNEQFF
TRBV4-1	TRBJ1-4	CASSQGQYTTNEKLFF
TRBV7-8	TRBJ1-5	CASSLREGQPQHF
TRBV19	TRBJ1-5	CASRPTRNSNQPQHF
TRBV5-1	TRBJ2-2	CASSLGGWNTGELFF
TRBV28	TRBJ2-1	CASSETPPNNEQFF
TRBV5-1	TRBJ2-7	CASSSDGTYEQYF
TRBV18	TRBJ1-1	CASSPPANTEAFF